The 23 T cell receptor beta chains presented below share a single source sample, sequenced in a study of cytomegalovirus exposure and HLA in healthy donors. In the PCR, 60 Vbeta and 13 Jbeta primers were used. TCRdb's table, derived via immunoSEQ multiplex PCR, lists solely in-frame clones and lacks some. The table includes approximately 150,000 clones, roughly 85% detected once. The specimen sequenced was PBMCs. Source of these receptors: a woman in her twenties or thirties in good health and CMV-seronegative.

This clone was detected once. The V call is TRBV9, the J call TRBJ1-2, with TRBD1 identical over 9 bases. The J segment lost 4 bases and the V segment lost 2 bases, leaving 3 bases of the junction unmatched. The length of the CDR3 is 14 residues. Germline CDR1 reads SGDLS; CDR2 reads YYNGEE. The CDR3 reads CASSVTGGAYGYTF. CDR3 nucleotide sequence: TGTGCCAGCAGCGTGACAGGGGGGGCCTATGGCTACACCTTC.

This clone has a handful of counts. The rearrangement uses TRBV6-1 and TRBJ2-7, with D possibly being TRBD2 (6 bases). Trimming removed 6 bases at V and 2 bases at J, with 8 bases between. Germline-derived CDR1 and CDR2 are MNHNS and SASEGT. CDR3 size: 12 residues. CDR3 DNA: TGTGCCAGCAGGCGGGACCCCTACGAGCAGTACTTC. The encoded protein is CASRRDPYEQYF.

The chain employs TRBV5-1 and TRBJ2-1; 12 bases agree with TRBD1. The J segment lost 9 bases and the V segment lost 2 bases, leaving 6 bases of the junction unmatched. There are 15 residues in the CDR3. Germline V CDR1 and CDR2: SGHRS, YFSETQ. The CDR3 DNA follows: TGCGCCAGCAGCTTAGCCGGGACAGGGGGCTCTGAGCAGTTCTTC. It translates to CASSLAGTGGSEQFF.

This chain uses TRBV6-5 with TRBJ2-7; 8 bases align to TRBD2. The V and J ends lost 10 bases and 1 base, in that order; junction bases with no gene match: 6. The CDR3 is 13 residues long. Germline CDR1 and CDR2: MNHEY and SVGAGI. The CDR3: CATRGGLSYEQYF. In DNA, the CDR3 is TGTGCCACCCGCGGGGGGTTATCCTACGAGCAGTACTTC.

This chain uses TRBV7-5 with TRBJ1-4; TRBD1 reflects the table's D call only, with no check against the DNA. TRBV7-5 is noted as a pseudogene. The CDR3 runs to 15 residues. The CDR3 region has the DNA TGTGTCAGAAGCTCCGGGACAGGGGGCGCTGAAAAACTGTTTTTT. Its translation is CVRSSGTGGAEKLFF.

The chain has TRBV5-6 and TRBJ1-1, with D hard to call. CDR1 and CDR2 from the germline V gene are SGHDT and YYEEEE. V was clipped by 4 bases and J by 4 bases, with 11 bases between them. The CDR3 covers 13 residues. CDR3 in DNA: TGTGCCAGCAGCCTTAGCAGCCGCACTGAAGCTTTCTTT. Protein sequence: CASSLSSRTEAFF.

The chain employs TRBV25-1 and TRBJ2-5; D ambiguous. CDR1 is MGHDK and CDR2 is SYGVNS in the germline V gene. Trimming shortened V by 9 bases and J by 9 bases, and 14 bases separated the two germline ends. The CDR3 loop spans 11 amino acids. CDR3 coding DNA: TGTGCCAGATCCCGAGTTTTTGCCCAGTACTTC. Protein product: CARSRVFAQYF.

The chain couples TRBV6-1 to TRBJ1-5; D might be TRBD1 (5 bases). CDR3 length: 14 residues. Looked up from germline, CDR1 is MNHNS and CDR2 is SASEGT. Trimming stripped 5 bases from V and 0 bases from J, with 8 bases between. CDR3 residues: CASSWGGSNQPQHF. The DNA for the CDR3 is TGTGCCAGCAGTTGGGGGGGTAGCAATCAGCCCCAGCATTTT.

The J gene is TRBJ1-1, the V gene TRBV14; TRBD1 is a possible D gene (6 bases). CDR3 size: 14 residues. Trimming left V 2 bases short and J 2 bases short, with 9 bases between. In germline, CDR1 is SGHDN, CDR2 FVKESK. CDR3 nucleotides: TGTGCCAGCAGCCAAATTGGGGGCAACACTGAAGCTTTCTTT. Its translation is CASSQIGGNTEAFF. The full variable domain, its missing parts supplied by reference TRBV14 and TRBJ1-1, is EAGVTQFPSHSVIEKGQTVTLRCDPISGHDNLYWYRRVMGKEIKFLLHFVKESKQDESGMPNNRFLAERTGGTYSTLKVQPAELEDSGVYFCASSQIGGNTEAFFGQGTRLTVV.

The rearrangement links TRBV11-2 to TRBJ1-1; D gene unclear. The CDR3 length is 12 residues. The germline gives CDR1 SGHAT, CDR2 FQNNGV. V dropped 5 bases and J dropped 7 bases, with 11 bases sitting between them. CDR3 sequence (DNA): TGTGCCAGCAGCAGCGGGATTGTTGAAGCTTTCTTT. Encoded protein: CASSSGIVEAFF.

As regards this clone: An end of the junction does not agree with germline; a read error may underlie this. The V gene is TRBV7-7, the J gene TRBJ2-7, with a weak D call TRBD1 (6 bases). The CDR3 has 14 amino acids. Germline values: CDR1 SSHAT, CDR2 FNYEAQ (reference sequence). The CDR3 is CASSLSGAGNEQYF. For the CDR3, the DNA is TGTGCTAGCAGCTTATCAGGGGCCGGCAACGAGCAGTACTTC.

This chain's CDR3 is CASSGGHQSTDTQYF. CDR3 coding DNA: TGTGCCAGCAGTGGGGGGCATCAAAGCACAGATACGCAGTATTTT. This chain links TRBV2 with TRBJ2-3; possibly TRBD1 for D (6 bases). V shed 4 bases and J shed 0 bases, with 11 bases lying between them. Germline V lookup: CDR1 SNHLY, CDR2 FYNNEI. There are 15 residues in the CDR3.

The chain has TRBV6-5 and TRBJ1-2, with TRBD1 matching over 8 bases. The CDR3 has 14 amino acids. Trimming at V came to 6 bases and at J to 2 bases, leaving 5 bases not matched to a gene. Germline V CDR1 and CDR2: MNHEY, SVGAGI. CDR3 DNA: TGTGCCAGCAGCCTCAGGGGGCGAAACTATGGCTACACCTTC. The encoded protein is CASSLRGRNYGYTF.

The gene calls are TRBV19 and TRBJ2-7, with TRBD1 matching over 12 bases. With 3 bases clipped from V and 3 bases from J, the junction kept 6 bases outside the gene matches. Per germline, CDR1 LNHDA and CDR2 SQIVND (reference sequence). This CDR3 has 16 amino acids. The CDR3 bases are TGTGCCAGTAGTATTCGGGGACAGGGGGCTGACTACGAGCAGTACTTC. Translated, it gives CASSIRGQGADYEQYF.

The chain couples TRBV18 to TRBJ2-5; weak D call: TRBD1 (6 bases). Trimming took 6 bases from V and 5 from J, leaving 19 bases between them. The CDR3 has 15 residues. Germline V lookup: CDR1 KGHSH, CDR2 LQKENI. Here the CDR3 reads CASSPQNSGVETQYF. In DNA, the CDR3 is TGTGCCAGCTCTCCCCAAAACTCAGGGGTGGAGACCCAGTACTTC.

This clone has a single count. This sequence joins TRBV7-8 and TRBJ1-2; D not certain. Germline values: CDR1 SGHVS, CDR2 FQNEAQ. The CDR3 is 13 amino acids. V lost 6 bases, J lost 7 bases, and 15 bases lay in between. The DNA for the CDR3 is TGTGCCAGCAGTCAACGGGGTCTCCTTGGCTACACCTTC. It is translated as CASSQRGLLGYTF.

The DNA of the CDR3 is TGTGCCAGCAGTTTAGAGGTAACCTACAATGAGCAGTTCTTC. Translated: CASSLEVTYNEQFF. The chain employs TRBV6-5 and TRBJ2-1; D is ambiguous. CDR1 is MNHEY and CDR2 is SVGAGI in the germline V gene. Trimming took off 4 bases at V and 2 bases at J, with 9 bases between the two ends. CDR3 length: 14 amino acids.

CDR3 DNA: TGTGCCAGCAGTGCCATAGAGGGCTATGGCTACACCTTC. Its translation: CASSAIEGYGYTF. The chain couples TRBV6-1 to TRBJ1-2, with unresolved D. The V end was cut by 4 bases, the J end by 4 bases, with 10 bases between. The CDR3 contains 13 residues. Germline CDR1 is MNHNS and CDR2 is SASEGT.

The rearrangement joins TRBV6-1 to TRBJ2-1; 16 positions match TRBD2. The CDR3 is 15 amino acids. Trimming at V came to 4 bases and at J to 7 bases, leaving 1 base not matched to a gene. Germline V lookup: CDR1 MNHNS, CDR2 SASEGT. The CDR3 reads CASSGGLAGGNEQFF. The CDR3 coding sequence is TGTGCCAGCAGTGGGGGACTAGCGGGGGGGAATGAGCAGTTCTTC.

The chain combines TRBV10-2 with TRBJ1-1; D unresolved. V was pared by 3 bases and J by 1 base, with 6 bases between. The V gene's germline CDR1 is WSHSY and CDR2 SAAADI. CDR3 length equals 13 residues. In DNA, the CDR3 is TGCGCCAGCAGTGAAGGCGGGAACACTGAAGCTTTCTTT. Its translation: CASSEGGNTEAFF.

As concerns this clone: Other DNA variants within this sample encode the same CDR3. The chain has TRBV15 and TRBJ2-2, with a possible D match to TRBD1 (6 bases). This CDR3 contains 14 residues. The germline V and J ends were trimmed by 0 bases and 5 bases, with 7 bases remaining between them. Looked up from germline, CDR1 is LNHNV and CDR2 is YYDKDF (reference sequence). CDR3 sequence (DNA): TGTGCCACCAGCAGAGATAGGGGGACCGGGGAGCTGTTTTTT. This sequence encodes CATSRDRGTGELFF.

The rearrangement links TRBV28 to TRBJ2-7; 7 bases map to TRBD1. V was clipped by 5 bases and J by 3 bases; unmatched bases: 7. This CDR3 comprises 14 residues. Germline V CDR1 and CDR2: MDHEN, SYDVKM. Here the CDR3 reads CASSIPGQNYEQYF. The CDR3 coding sequence is TGTGCCAGCAGTATACCGGGACAGAACTACGAGCAGTACTTC.

V usage is TRBV5-6 and J usage is TRBJ1-5; D is unresolved. The CDR3 has 12 amino acids. V was shortened by 4 bases and J by 6 bases, with 8 bases between the two germline ends. In germline, CDR1 is SGHDT, CDR2 YYEEEE. Here the CDR3 reads CASSQSGQPQHF. The CDR3 coding sequence is TGTGCCAGCAGCCAAAGCGGTCAGCCCCAGCATTTT. The full variable domain, with the rest looked up from reference TRBV5-6 and TRBJ1-5, is DAGVTQSPTHLIKTRGQQVTLRCSPKSGHDTVSWYQQALGQGPQFIFQYYEEEERQRGNFPDRFSGHQFPNYSSELNVNALLLGDSALYLCASSQSGQPQHFGDGTRLSIL.